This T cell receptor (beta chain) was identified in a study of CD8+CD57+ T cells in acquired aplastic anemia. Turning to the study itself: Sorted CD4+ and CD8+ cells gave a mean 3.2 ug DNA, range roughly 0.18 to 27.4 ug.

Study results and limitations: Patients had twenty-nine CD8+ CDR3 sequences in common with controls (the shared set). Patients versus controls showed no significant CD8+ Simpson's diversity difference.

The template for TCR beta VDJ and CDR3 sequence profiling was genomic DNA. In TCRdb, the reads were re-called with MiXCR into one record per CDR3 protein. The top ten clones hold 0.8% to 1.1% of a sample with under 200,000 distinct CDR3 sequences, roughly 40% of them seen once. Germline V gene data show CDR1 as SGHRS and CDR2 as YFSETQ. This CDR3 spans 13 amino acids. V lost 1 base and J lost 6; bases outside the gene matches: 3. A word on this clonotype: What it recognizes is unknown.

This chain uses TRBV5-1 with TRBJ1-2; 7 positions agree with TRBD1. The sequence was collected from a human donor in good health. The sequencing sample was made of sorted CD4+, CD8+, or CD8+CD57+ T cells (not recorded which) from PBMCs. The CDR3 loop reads CASSLRQGHGYTF. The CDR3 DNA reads TGCGCCAGCAGCTTGAGACAGGGCCATGGCTACACCTTC. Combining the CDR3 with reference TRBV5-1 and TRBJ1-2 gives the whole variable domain KAGVTQTPRYLIKTRGQQVTLSCSPISGHRSVSWYQQTPGQGLQFLFEYFSETQRNKGNFPGRFSGRQFSNSRSEMNVSTLELGDSALYLCASSLRQGHGYTFGSGTRLTVV.